The subject of this entry is one T cell receptor beta chain. An even split of each subset's genomic DNA across several immunoSEQ plates was performed. Here immunoSEQ multiplex PCR was the method, and the copy in TCRdb shows in-frame clones only, minus some. The table lists around 690,000 clones, 90% of them singletons. Recent acute infections and vaccinations were absent in the healthy HIV-negative adult donors. Germline V lookup: CDR1 SQVTM, CDR2 ANQGSEA. Trimming removed 2 bases at V and 2 bases at J, with 14 bases between. The CDR3 has 15 amino acids. The data were taken from a study of shared clonotypes between healthy human individuals.

The sequencing input was memory CD8+ T cells from PBMCs. Indicated subset: CD45RO+ cells pooled with CCR7-negative TemRA cells. The J gene is TRBJ2-3, the V gene TRBV29-1; D is ambiguous. The sequence was collected from a man in his late teens or twenties in good health. Some clones in this sample may be carry-over from other donors' samples. CDR3 in amino acids: CSVELREHPTDTQYF. As DNA, the CDR3 is TGCAGCGTTGAATTAAGAGAACACCCCACAGATACGCAGTATTTT.